Following are 27 T cell receptor beta chains from one sample sequenced in a study of cytomegalovirus exposure and HLA in healthy donors. Vbeta (60) and Jbeta (13) primers were used in the PCR. Sequencing was performed with immunoSEQ multiplex PCR; in TCRdb, only in-frame clones are kept and a portion is missing. Here the sample spans approximately 120,000 clones, approximately 73% being singletons. Specimen: PBMCs. Receptor source: a man in his 60s in good health and CMV-seropositive.

The chain links TRBV19 to TRBJ2-7, with 8 positions matching TRBD1. Losses at the gene ends were 6 bases for V and 6 bases for J; bases not matched to a gene: 13. In germline, CDR1 is LNHDA, CDR2 SQIVND (reference sequence). The CDR3 has 15 residues. CDR3 protein: CASSTFGQGVLEQYF. CDR3 nucleotide sequence: TGTGCCAGTAGCACGTTCGGACAGGGTGTTCTCGAGCAGTACTTC.

V is TRBV19 and J is TRBJ2-7; D unresolved. This CDR3 comprises 13 residues. The germline V gene encodes CDR1 LNHDA and CDR2 SQIVND (reference sequence). Trimming took off 0 bases at V and 2 bases at J, with 5 bases between the two ends. The CDR3 region has the DNA TGTGCCAGTAGTATAGACAGGACCTACGAGCAGTACTTC. Protein product: CASSIDRTYEQYF.

This chain links TRBV5-6 with TRBJ2-3, with D perhaps matching TRBD2 (6 bases). The CDR3 contains 15 residues. Germline lookup yields CDR1 SGHDT and CDR2 YYEEEE. V dropped 1 base and J dropped 8 bases, with 17 bases sitting between them. DNA for the CDR3: TGTGCCAGCAGCTTGAATCCCCTGGACTACCCTACGCAGTATTTT. The encoded protein is CASSLNPLDYPTQYF.

The rearrangement joins TRBV5-1 to TRBJ1-2; D is unresolved. Germline V gene sequence: CDR1 SGHRS, CDR2 YFSETQ. The CDR3 runs to 13 residues. Trimming took 3 bases from V and 8 from J, leaving 14 bases between them. Written as DNA, the CDR3 is TGCGCCAGCAGCTCAGAGGGTTCTATCGGCTACACCTTC. Amino acid sequence: CASSSEGSIGYTF.

The sample holds a few counts of this clone. The chain is built from TRBV28 and TRBJ1-1, with a possible D match to TRBD1 (6 bases). Trimming removed 10 bases from V and 6 bases from J, with 27 bases in between. The CDR3 consists of 16 residues. Germline-derived CDR1 and CDR2 are MDHEN and SYDVKM. The CDR3 sequence: CATEPPRGGSLSEAFF. The CDR3 nucleotides read TGTGCCACCGAGCCCCCCAGAGGGGGTTCTCTATCTGAAGCTTTCTTT.

The chain employs TRBV14 and TRBJ2-7; the D gene is possibly TRBD1 (5 bases). CDR3 size: 15 residues. The ends were cut back, 0 bases at V and 1 base at J, with 10 bases in the middle. Germline V lookup: CDR1 SGHDN, CDR2 FVKESK. The CDR3 DNA is TGTGCCAGCAGCCAAGATCGACAGCGATCCTACGAGCAGTACTTC. As protein: CASSQDRQRSYEQYF.

J is TRBJ2-2 and V is TRBV5-1; no clear D gene. The V end was cut by 4 bases, the J end by 4 bases, with 11 bases between. This CDR3 is 14 amino acids long. Germline V CDR1 and CDR2: SGHRS, YFSETQ. CDR3 loop: CASSPGVPTGELFF. The DNA for the CDR3 is TGCGCCAGCAGCCCGGGTGTCCCCACCGGGGAGCTGTTTTTT.

CDR3 in amino acids: CASSFPRNTEAFF. CDR3 DNA sequence: TGTGCCAGCAGCTTCCCCAGGAACACTGAAGCTTTCTTT. The chain joins TRBV7-9 to TRBJ1-1; D remains unclear. The germline V and J ends were trimmed by 3 bases and 1 base, with 6 bases remaining between them. Germline assignment: CDR1 SEHNR and CDR2 FQNEAQ (reference sequence). The CDR3 is 13 amino acids. Using reference TRBV7-9 and TRBJ1-1 for the parts outside the CDR3, the full variable domain is DTGVSQNPRHKITKRGQNVTFRCDPISEHNRLYWYRQTLGQGPEFLTYFQNEAQLEKSRLLSDRFSAERPKGSFSTLEIQRTEQGDSAMYLCASSFPRNTEAFFGQGTRLTVV.

In this sample, this clone turned up a few times. V and J are TRBV30 and TRBJ1-4, with D unclear. Trimming removed 4 bases from V and 5 bases from J, with 17 bases in between. Germline values: CDR1 GTSNPN, CDR2 SVGIG (reference sequence). CDR3 length equals 15 residues. The CDR3 loop reads CAWKKKPSLNEKLFF. The CDR3 DNA follows: TGTGCCTGGAAAAAGAAACCATCCCTAAATGAAAAACTGTTTTTT.

This sequence joins TRBV30 and TRBJ2-3, with 8 bases fitting TRBD2. The V gene end was trimmed by 2 bases and the J gene end by 1 base; junction bases not matched to a gene: 2. CDR1 is GTSNPN and CDR2 is SVGIG in the germline V gene (reference sequence). The CDR3 spans 14 residues. CDR3 region: CAWSQTSGTDTQYF. DNA of the CDR3: TGTGCCTGGAGTCAGACTAGCGGCACAGATACGCAGTATTTT.

The chain employs TRBV5-1 and TRBJ2-7; possible D gene TRBD2, 6 bases. In germline, CDR1 is SGHRS, CDR2 YFSETQ. Trimming took off 0 bases at V and 1 base at J, with 8 bases between the two ends. This CDR3 comprises 14 residues. The CDR3 coding sequence is TGCGCCAGCAGCTTGGCCGGGGGATCCTACGAGCAGTACTTC. This translates into CASSLAGGSYEQYF.

The genes are TRBV28 and TRBJ2-7; the match to TRBD1 covers 8 bases. Germline loops: CDR1 MDHEN, CDR2 SYDVKM. The CDR3 spans 17 residues. Unmatched junction bases numbered 8, after V lost 1 base and J lost 0 bases. In nucleotides, the CDR3 is TGTGCCAGCAGTTTATCCCTCGGACAGGGCAGCTCCTACGAGCAGTACTTC. Amino acid sequence: CASSLSLGQGSSYEQYF.

This CDR3 is CASTGGLRSGNTIYF. For the CDR3, the DNA is TGTGCCAGTACGGGGGGCCTCAGGTCTGGAAACACCATATATTTT. The V call is TRBV19, the J call TRBJ1-3; possible D gene TRBD1, 6 bases. The germline gives CDR1 LNHDA, CDR2 SQIVND (reference sequence). This CDR3 has 15 residues. The germline V and J ends were trimmed by 7 bases and 1 base, with 14 bases remaining between them.

This clone occurred a few times. The chain recombines TRBV5-6 with TRBJ1-2, with a possible D match to TRBD1 (6 bases). The germline gives CDR1 SGHDT, CDR2 YYEEEE. There are 12 residues in the CDR3. The V end lost 1 base, the J end lost 11 bases, and 12 bases lay between the germline ends. The CDR3 here is CASSLIGGVYTF. The CDR3 bases are TGTGCCAGCAGCTTGATAGGGGGTGTGTACACCTTC.

The J gene is TRBJ2-7, the V gene TRBV2; D perhaps matches TRBD1 (6 bases). Looked up from germline, CDR1 is SNHLY and CDR2 is FYNNEI. V lost 8 bases, J lost 0 bases, and 14 bases lay in between. The CDR3 runs 14 residues. The CDR3 sequence is CASLKQGSSYEQYF. The CDR3 DNA reads as TGTGCCAGCCTTAAACAGGGATCCTCCTACGAGCAGTACTTC.

The rearrangement uses TRBV9 and TRBJ2-1; 10 positions agree with TRBD2. V shed 1 base and J 3 bases; nucleotides not matched to a gene: 4. This CDR3 has 16 residues. Germline CDR1 reads SGDLS; CDR2 reads YYNGEE. The CDR3 DNA sequence: TGTGCCAGCAGCGTAAAGCTAGCGGGGGACTACAATGAGCAGTTCTTC. It yields the protein CASSVKLAGDYNEQFF.

The CDR3 DNA follows: TGTGCCAGCAGCGCACAAACAGGGTACACCGGGGAGCTGTTTTTT. This codes for CASSAQTGYTGELFF. The V call is TRBV7-3, the J call TRBJ2-2, with D tentatively TRBD1 (6 bases). The CDR3 covers 15 residues. The V and J ends lost 5 bases and 3 bases respectively, with 13 bases between them. Germline assignment: CDR1 SGHTA and CDR2 FQGTGA.

V gene TRBV5-1 combines with J gene TRBJ2-1, with 10 bases fitting TRBD2. CDR1 SGHRS and CDR2 YFSETQ come from the germline V gene. V dropped 7 bases and J dropped 6; count of bases not matched to a gene: 4. This CDR3 is 13 amino acids long. The CDR3 protein is CASGLAGVNEQFF. As DNA, the CDR3 is TGCGCCAGCGGGCTAGCGGGGGTCAATGAGCAGTTCTTC.

The V call is TRBV4-2, the J call TRBJ1-3; D might be TRBD1 (5 bases). Trimming left V 0 bases short and J 2 bases short, with 14 bases between. Per germline, CDR1 LGHNA and CDR2 YNFKEQ. This CDR3 has 17 amino acids. CDR3 in DNA: TGTGCCAGCAGCCAAGATGATCGGGGGGTGGCTGGAAACACCATATATTTT. Translating it yields CASSQDDRGVAGNTIYF.

This sequence joins TRBV6-1 and TRBJ1-3; D is unresolved. This CDR3 has 15 amino acids. In germline, CDR1 is MNHNS, CDR2 SASEGT. Trimming took off 3 bases at V and 0 bases at J, with 9 bases between the two ends. The chain's CDR3 is CASSDRPSSGNTIYF. The CDR3 region has the DNA TGTGCCAGCAGTGACCGCCCGAGCTCTGGAAACACCATATATTTT.

V is TRBV25-1 and J is TRBJ2-1, with a possible D match to TRBD2 (6 bases). CDR1 and CDR2 from the germline V gene are MGHDK and SYGVNS. The V gene lost 0 bases and the J gene lost 4 bases, with 13 bases spanning the gap. The CDR3 contains 16 residues. CDR3 in DNA: TGTGCCAGCAGTGAATATGTACTAGCTTCATACAATGAGCAGTTCTTC. Translation: CASSEYVLASYNEQFF.

V gene TRBV6-1 combines with J gene TRBJ2-7; D unresolved. CDR3 size: 14 residues. V was trimmed by 8 bases and J by 2 bases, leaving 16 bases between them. Germline CDR1 MNHNS, CDR2 SASEGT. The CDR3 nucleotides read TGTGCCAGCTTAACCCCAACAGTTCCCTACGAGCAGTACTTC. Translation gives CASLTPTVPYEQYF.

V and J are TRBV11-2 and TRBJ1-2; D is uncertain. Per the germline V gene, CDR1 is SGHAT and CDR2 is FQNNGV. The CDR3 length is 12 residues. The V and J ends lost 4 bases and 8 bases respectively, with 11 bases between them. The CDR3 coding sequence is TGTGCCAGCAGCTCCGAGGGAGCCGGCTACACCTTC. Translating it yields CASSSEGAGYTF.

The chain employs TRBV15 and TRBJ1-3; D perhaps matches TRBD1 (6 bases). Per the germline V gene, CDR1 is LNHNV and CDR2 is YYDKDF (reference sequence). The CDR3 has 15 amino acids. The V gene lost 5 bases and the J gene lost 2 bases, with 13 bases spanning the gap. CDR3 in amino acids: CATSADTGTGNTIYF. The CDR3 nucleotides are TGTGCCACCAGCGCTGATACAGGGACTGGAAACACCATATATTTT.

This clone was seen at least ten times. The chain has TRBV9 and TRBJ2-2; D uncertain. Germline V gene lookup returns CDR1 SGDLS and CDR2 YYNGEE. Trimming took off 3 bases at V and 5 bases at J, with 8 bases between the two ends. The CDR3 is 13 amino acids. CDR3: CASSDDSTGELFF. In DNA, the CDR3 is TGTGCCAGCAGCGATGACTCAACCGGGGAGCTGTTTTTT.

The V and J genes are TRBV4-2 and TRBJ2-7; perhaps TRBD2 as D (6 bases). V was trimmed by 1 base and J by 5 bases, leaving 21 bases between them. Germline values: CDR1 LGHNA, CDR2 YNFKEQ. This CDR3 spans 17 amino acids. As DNA, the CDR3 is TGTGCCAGCAGCCAAGTGAGTTCAGGGTATGCGGGAAACGAGCAGTACTTC. It encodes CASSQVSSGYAGNEQYF.

The chain combines TRBV6-5 with TRBJ1-6; D remains ambiguous. The CDR3 runs 15 residues. V was clipped by 6 bases and J by 0 bases, with 9 bases between them. CDR1 is MNHEY, CDR2 SVGAGI, per germline. The CDR3 sequence: CASREQSSYNSPLHF. The CDR3 nucleotides are TGTGCCAGCAGGGAACAGAGCTCCTATAATTCACCCCTCCACTTT.